This is a list of T cell receptor beta chains from one sample in a study of CD8+CD57+ T cells in acquired aplastic anemia. From the reads, TCRdb called clonotypes with MiXCR, one entry per CDR3 protein. The table lists some 200,000 distinct CDR3 sequences, more than 55% of them singletons. Material: sorted CD4+, CD8+, or CD8+CD57+ T cells (not recorded which) from PBMCs. Every receptor here comes from a human donor with aplastic anemia. Each CDR3 is given with its conserved first and last residue. The D gene is left open where the match is weak. Where a row states a size, it is once, few, many or the class of an expanded clone; other rows omit it.

j_call clone_size d_call v_call cdr3_aa cdr3_nt
TRBJ2-1 few TRBD1 TRBV15 CATSRDLGQGLNEQFF TGTGCCACCAGCAGAGATCTGGGACAGGGGTTGAATGAGCAGTTCTTC
TRBJ2-7 few - TRBV7-3 CASSTEARGEQYF TGTGCCAGCAGCACCGAGGCCAGGGGCGAGCAGTACTTC
TRBJ1-6 - TRBD1 TRBV7-6 CASGAPGQSYNSPLHF TGTGCCAGCGGCGCGCCGGGACAGTCCTACAATTCACCCCTCCACTTT
TRBJ1-1 - - TRBV2 CANKGGTTEAFF TGTGCCAACAAGGGAGGGACCACTGAAGCTTTCTTT
TRBJ2-7 once - TRBV5-1 CASSPKPRTYRDEQYF TGCGCCAGCAGCCCGAAGCCCCGGACTTACAGGGACGAGCAGTACTTC
TRBJ2-1 many TRBD1 TRBV7-3 CASSLGQGAYNEQFF TGTGCCAGCAGCCTGGGACAGGGGGCTTACAATGAGCAGTTCTTC
TRBJ2-7 - - TRBV6-6 CDSSYLTGHEQYF TGTGACAGCAGCTACCTCACAGGCCACGAGCAGTACTTC
TRBJ1-4 - TRBD1 TRBV5-1 CASRLGDRKDEKLFF TGCGCCAGCAGGTTGGGGGACAGGAAGGACGAAAAACTGTTTTTT
TRBJ2-7 many TRBD1 TRBV7-9 CASSRGQGPNEQYF TGTGCCAGCAGCCGCGGACAGGGACCCAACGAGCAGTACTTC
TRBJ1-1 - - TRBV7-9 CASSLFSTEAFF TGTGCCAGCAGCCTCTTCTCCACTGAAGCTTTCTTT
TRBJ2-3 once - TRBV20-1 CSAAPRPRMDTQYF TGCAGTGCCGCCCCCCGCCCTCGGATGGATACGCAGTATTTT
TRBJ1-2 few - TRBV10-3 CAISESVGVPGYTF TGTGCCATCAGTGAGTCAGTCGGGGTTCCGGGCTACACCTTC
TRBJ2-3 once - TRBV10-3 CAISGPGSSADTQYF TGTGCCATCAGTGGGCCGGGATCTAGTGCAGATACGCAGTATTTT
TRBJ2-5 medium-sized TRBD2 TRBV20-1 CSARSGGPNQETQYF TGCAGTGCTAGAAGCGGGGGACCGAACCAAGAGACCCAGTACTTC
TRBJ2-5 - TRBD2 TRBV20-1 CSAKQPGGRQETQYF TGCAGTGCTAAGCAGCCGGGGGGGCGGCAAGAGACCCAGTACTTC
TRBJ2-5 - - TRBV20-1 CSARGLQETQYF TGCAGTGCTAGAGGTCTCCAAGAGACCCAGTACTTC
TRBJ2-2 - - TRBV7-2 CASSFEGSGELFF TGTGCCAGCAGCTTTGAGGGATCCGGGGAGCTGTTTTTT
TRBJ2-3 once TRBD2 TRBV7-8 CASSLGTSGGSPSDTQYF TGTGCCAGCAGCTTGGGGACTAGCGGGGGCAGCCCCTCAGATACGCAGTATTTT
TRBJ2-1 - - TRBV19 CASSSISGANEQFF TGTGCCAGTAGTTCGATCTCAGGGGCAAATGAGCAGTTCTTC
TRBJ2-5 - - TRBV12-3/TRBV12-4 CASSPQPQETQYF TGTGCCAGCAGTCCCCAACCACAAGAGACCCAGTACTTC
TRBJ1-5 once - TRBV2 CASTVGEGNQPQHF TGTGCCAGCACCGTGGGGGAAGGCAATCAGCCCCAGCATTTT
TRBJ2-7 - - TRBV2 CASSGETYEQYF TGTGCCAGCAGCGGTGAAACCTACGAGCAGTACTTC
TRBJ1-5 - - TRBV19 CAPPNPRHGVLQPQHF TGTGCCCCGCCCAACCCCCGACACGGGGTGTTACAGCCCCAGCATTTT
TRBJ2-7 - - TRBV12-3/TRBV12-4 CASSLETYEQYF TGTGCCAGCAGTTTAGAGACCTACGAGCAGTACTTC
TRBJ1-2 - - TRBV20-1 CSARRPDLNGYTF TGCAGTGCTAGAAGGCCGGATCTCAATGGCTACACCTTC
TRBJ2-7 - TRBD2 TRBV2 CASSFGGGPGEQYF TGTGCCAGCAGTTTCGGGGGAGGGCCTGGCGAGCAGTACTTC
TRBJ2-7 many - TRBV7-8 CASSSNRDYEQYF TGTGCCAGCAGCTCCAACAGGGACTACGAGCAGTACTTC
TRBJ1-1 - - TRBV7-8 CASSFVGPNTEAFF TGTGCCAGCAGCTTTGTGGGACCGAACACTGAAGCTTTCTTT
TRBJ2-2 - - TRBV2 CASSGEGARGTGELSW TGTGCCAGCAGTGGGGAGGGGGCGCGCGGCACCGGGGAGCTGTCTTGG
TRBJ2-2 few - TRBV7-9 CASSSINTGELFF TGTGCCAGCAGCTCAATAAACACCGGGGAGCTGTTTTTT
TRBJ2-3 - - TRBV5-6 CASSLAAAPVF TGTGCCAGCAGCTTAGCAGCAGCGCCGGTATTT
TRBJ1-6 - - TRBV7-6 CASSLEAFFNSPLHF TGTGCCAGCAGCTTAGAGGCGTTTTTTAATTCACCCCTCCACTTT
TRBJ1-6 - - TRBV24-1 CATSDSLLRGKDSPLHF TGTGCCACCAGTGATAGCCTGCTCCGGGGGAAAGATTCACCCCTCCACTTT
TRBJ1-6 - TRBD1 TRBV20-1 CSVGTETNSPLHF TGCAGTGTCGGGACAGAAACTAATTCACCCCTCCACTTT
TRBJ1-2 - - TRBV24-1 CATSDYSYGYTF TGTGCCACCAGTGATTACAGCTATGGCTACACCTTC
TRBJ2-5 - - TRBV7-8 CASSNRDAETQYF TGTGCCAGCTCCAACAGGGATGCAGAGACCCAGTACTTC
TRBJ1-2 few - TRBV2 CASSVRTLNYGYTF TGTGCCAGCAGTGTTCGGACACTAAACTATGGCTACACCTTC
TRBJ2-1 - - TRBV15 CATSPNPGQGTSEQFF TGTGCCACCAGCCCGAACCCCGGACAGGGGACTAGTGAGCAGTTCTTC
TRBJ2-7 - TRBD2 TRBV9 CASSVTTSGGIYEQYF TGTGCCAGCAGCGTAACCACTAGCGGAGGAATCTACGAGCAGTACTTC
TRBJ2-3 few - TRBV12-3/TRBV12-4 CASSSPGAFSESDTQYF TGTGCCAGCAGTTCTCCAGGTGCTTTCTCAGAGTCAGATACGCAGTATTTT
TRBJ2-7 - - TRBV24-1 CATSRDGPRVNEQYF TGTGCCACCAGTAGGGACGGCCCTAGGGTAAACGAGCAGTACTTC
TRBJ2-3 - TRBD2 TRBV7-2 CASSLAGVPDTQYF TGTGCCAGCAGCCTAGCGGGAGTTCCAGATACGCAGTATTTT
TRBJ2-7 - - TRBV7-7 CASSSGPGTYEQYF TGTGCCAGCAGTTCCGGGCCGGGGACCTACGAGCAGTACTTC
TRBJ2-3 few - TRBV7-2 CASSLEIEGPTQYF TGTGCCAGCAGCTTAGAAATAGAGGGCCCTACGCAGTATTTT
TRBJ2-3 - - TRBV6-6 CAVEYFGAQYF TGTGCCGTCGAGTATTTCGGAGCGCAGTATTTT
TRBJ1-6 - - TRBV7-6 CASSLGLTGSNSPLHF TGTGCCAGCAGCTTAGGTCTGACAGGATCGAATTCACCCCTCCACTTT
TRBJ1-5 - - TRBV7-9 CASSLALDSSYNQPQHF TGTGCCAGCAGCTTAGCGCTGGACAGCTCCTACAATCAGCCCCAGCATTTT
TRBJ2-6 - - TRBV25-1 CASGWAGANVLTF TGTGCCAGCGGGTGGGCTGGGGCCAACGTCCTGACTTTC
TRBJ1-2 - - TRBV6-2/TRBV6-3 CASGEDGGYYGYTF TGTGCCAGCGGCGAAGACGGTGGGTACTATGGCTACACCTTC
TRBJ1-2 - - TRBV12-3/TRBV12-4 CASSWGTLYGYTF TGTGCCAGCAGTTGGGGGACACTTTATGGCTACACCTTC
TRBJ2-1 - TRBD1 TRBV5-1 CASSIVMGTENNEQFF TGCGCCAGCAGCATAGTTATGGGGACAGAGAACAATGAGCAGTTCTTC